These T cell receptor beta chains were read from a single sample in a study of blood T cells in healthy people across ages. TCRdb fed the 5' RACE reads into MiXCR, producing one record per CDR3 protein. The sample includes fewer than 1 million distinct CDR3 sequences, under 45% of them seen just once. The material sequenced was blood. These receptors were obtained from a man aged 55 to 70 in good health. The CDR3 runs from the conserved cysteine through the conserved F or W. Each record gives: V gene, D gene, J gene, clone size, CDR3 DNA, CDR3 protein. The D gene is left open where the match is weak. For some rows the clone size is stated as once, few or many, or as a class when expanded; others skip it.

v_gene: TRBV11-2; d_gene: TRBD1; j_gene: TRBJ2-3; abundance: .; CDR3nt: TGTGCCAGCAGCTTAACCGGGACAGGAGTCACAGATACGCAGTATTTT; CDR3aa: CASSLTGTGVTDTQYF
v_gene: TRBV7-9; d_gene: TRBD1; j_gene: TRBJ2-4; abundance: few; CDR3nt: TGTGCCAGCAGTCGACAGGGGAACATTCAGTACTTC; CDR3aa: CASSRQGNIQYF
v_gene: TRBV25-1; d_gene: TRBD1; j_gene: TRBJ2-2; abundance: .; CDR3nt: TGTGCCGTGAAGGGGGCCTCGAACACCGGGGAGCTGTTTTTT; CDR3aa: CAVKGASNTGELFF
v_gene: TRBV6-2/TRBV6-3; d_gene: .; j_gene: TRBJ1-5; abundance: .; CDR3nt: TGTGCCAGCAGTTACTCACAGGGCTTTCAGCCCCAGCATTTT; CDR3aa: CASSYSQGFQPQHF
v_gene: TRBV28; d_gene: .; j_gene: TRBJ2-7; abundance: .; CDR3nt: TGTGCCGCGGAGGGGCCCGGGGCCGACTACGAGCAGTACTTC; CDR3aa: CAAEGPGADYEQYF
v_gene: TRBV7-2; d_gene: .; j_gene: TRBJ1-4; abundance: .; CDR3nt: TGTGCCAGCAGCACCGCCGGGGACCGCGGTAATGAAAAACTGTTTTTT; CDR3aa: CASSTAGDRGNEKLFF
v_gene: TRBV6-5; d_gene: TRBD1; j_gene: TRBJ2-7; abundance: .; CDR3nt: TGTGCCAGCAGTAACGATAGGGGGCCGGCGTACGAGCAGTACTTC; CDR3aa: CASSNDRGPAYEQYF
v_gene: TRBV29-1; d_gene: .; j_gene: TRBJ1-2; abundance: .; CDR3nt: TGCAGCGTTGAAGATCTGGACGGGGGTCCCTATGGCTACACCTTC; CDR3aa: CSVEDLDGGPYGYTF
v_gene: TRBV7-8; d_gene: .; j_gene: TRBJ2-7; abundance: .; CDR3nt: TGTGCCAGCAGCTTGGACAGAAACTCCTACGAGCAGTACTTC; CDR3aa: CASSLDRNSYEQYF
v_gene: TRBV4-1; d_gene: TRBD1; j_gene: TRBJ1-4; abundance: few; CDR3nt: TGCGCCAGCAGCCAAGGACAGGGAGCTAATGAAAAACTGTTTTTT; CDR3aa: CASSQGQGANEKLFF
v_gene: TRBV28; d_gene: TRBD1; j_gene: TRBJ2-5; abundance: .; CDR3nt: TGTGCCAGCAGTTTATCAACAGGGGAGAGCAGGCAAGAGACCCAGTACTTC; CDR3aa: CASSLSTGESRQETQYF